The next 30 T cell receptor beta chains were all read from a single sample in a study of T cells in Graves' hyperthyroidism and ophthalmopathy. TCR beta CDR3 regions were amplified from RNA transcripts. The HTBI primer set was used in a first-round RT-PCR of the TCR CDR3. TCRdb called the multiplex PCR reads again in MiXCR, with one record for every CDR3 protein. There are approximately 490,000 distinct CDR3 sequences in the sample; about 20% occur only once, and about 53% lies in the top ten. What was sequenced was blood. Source of these receptors: a woman aged 70-85 years with Graves' ophthalmopathy.

The sample holds a few counts of this clonotype. The chain uses TRBV12-3 or TRBV12-4 and TRBJ2-5; 7 bases are shared with TRBD1. CDR3 length: 15 residues. Trimming removed 2 bases from V and 5 bases from J; junction bases left unmatched: 8. CDR3: CASSLRGPRMETQYF. The DNA of the CDR3 is TGTGCCAGCAGTTTAAGGGGGCCCCGAATGGAGACCCAGTACTTC.

This clonotype was seen repeatedly, ten times or more. The chain joins TRBV15 to TRBJ1-5; no reliable D call. This CDR3 contains 14 residues. Trimming pared 1 base from V and 0 bases from J, leaving 4 bases between. The germline gives CDR1 LNHNV, CDR2 YYDKDF (reference sequence). Here the CDR3 reads CATSRVGSNQPQHF. The CDR3 nucleotides read TGTGCCACCAGCAGAGTCGGTAGCAATCAGCCCCAGCATTTT.

V usage is TRBV6-1 and J usage is TRBJ1-2, with TRBD1 identical over 10 bases. The CDR3 runs to 15 residues. After removal of 5 bases from V and 2 bases from J, the junction contained 5 bases not matched to a gene. Looked up from germline, CDR1 is MNHNS and CDR2 is SASEGT. Written as DNA, the CDR3 is TGTGCCAGCAGTCCCTGGACAGGGGGAAACTATGGCTACACCTTC. Translation: CASSPWTGGNYGYTF.

This clonotype was counted only a few times. The genes are TRBV6-5 and TRBJ2-3, with a weak D call TRBD2 (5 bases). With 2 bases removed from V and 7 bases from J, the gap between germline ends came to 10 bases. Per the germline V gene, CDR1 is MNHEY and CDR2 is SVGAGI. The CDR3 is 13 residues long. CDR3 DNA sequence: TGTGCCAGCAGTTACGTGGGAGCGCATACGCAGTATTTT. It specifies CASSYVGAHTQYF.

The table lists this clonotype with many counts. The chain combines TRBV20-1 with TRBJ1-1, with TRBD1 as a possible D gene (6 bases). The germline gives CDR1 DFQATT, CDR2 SNEGSKA (reference sequence). The length of the CDR3 is 13 residues. Between the trimmed V and J ends, which lost 5 bases and 6 bases, there was a span of 16 bases. CDR3 nucleotide sequence: TGCAGTGCTCCAGGGGCAGTCCTCTCTGAAGCTTTCTTT. Its translation: CSAPGAVLSEAFF.

Many counts were recorded for this clonotype. The rearrangement joins TRBV3-1 to TRBJ1-2; possibly TRBD1 for D (5 bases). Germline V gene data show CDR1 as LGHDT and CDR2 as YNNKEL (reference sequence). The CDR3 extends over 13 amino acids. V was shortened by 3 bases and J by 7 bases, with 12 bases between the two germline ends. The CDR3 bases are TGTGCCAGCAGCCAGGGGCGGGGGGTTGGCTACACCTTC. This codes for CASSQGRGVGYTF. The complete variable domain, with remaining parts taken from reference TRBV3-1 and TRBJ1-2, reads DTAVSQTPKYLVTQMGNDKSIKCEQNLGHDTMYWYKQDSKKFLKIMFSYNNKELIINETVPNRFSPKSPDKAHLNLHINSLELGDSAVYFCASSQGRGVGYTFGSGTRLTVV.

This clonotype occurred many times. V and J are TRBV27 and TRBJ2-3; 13 bases line up with TRBD2. The V gene's germline CDR1 is MNHEY and CDR2 SMNVEV (reference sequence). The CDR3 has 16 amino acids. V lost 6 bases, J lost 4 bases, and 7 bases stayed unmatched. The CDR3 spells CASSSSLAGGPDTQYF. DNA for the CDR3: TGTGCCAGCAGCTCCTCACTAGCGGGAGGGCCAGATACGCAGTATTTT.

The chain recombines TRBV3-1 with TRBJ2-7; 10 nucleotides align to TRBD1. V gave up 4 bases and J gave up 7 bases; unmatched junction bases: 4. Germline loops: CDR1 LGHDT, CDR2 YNNKEL (reference sequence). The CDR3 has 13 residues. The CDR3 sequence: CASSRTGGEEQYF. The CDR3 DNA sequence: TGTGCCAGCAGCCGGACAGGGGGTGAGGAGCAGTACTTC.

In this sample, this clonotype turned up many times. The chain uses TRBV6-1 and TRBJ1-5, with 12 bases aligning to TRBD1. The germline CDR1 and CDR2 sequences are MNHNS and SASEGT. V lost 4 bases to trimming and J lost 1 base; unmatched junction nucleotides: 5. The CDR3 is 17 amino acids. The CDR3 coding sequence is TGTGCCAGCAGTGTTGGGACAGGGGGCGTAAGCAATCAGCCCCAGCATTTT. Its translation is CASSVGTGGVSNQPQHF.

This chain links TRBV6-1 with TRBJ2-3; D gene uncertain. Trimming cost V 7 bases and J 3 bases, with 17 bases left between them. Per germline, CDR1 MNHNS and CDR2 SASEGT. The CDR3 covers 15 residues. In nucleotides, the CDR3 is TGTGCCAGCACCGCCTCTTCATTTTTGACAGATACGCAGTATTTT. Translation gives CASTASSFLTDTQYF.

This clonotype was counted between two and nine times. J is TRBJ1-1 and V is TRBV6-1; D gene ambiguous. CDR1 MNHNS and CDR2 SASEGT come from the germline V gene. The CDR3 runs 13 residues. The germline V and J ends were trimmed by 6 bases and 5 bases, with 13 bases remaining between them. The CDR3 reads CASSPAIRTEAFF. In DNA, the CDR3 is TGTGCCAGCAGCCCGGCTATAAGGACTGAAGCTTTCTTT.

The rearrangement links TRBV19 to TRBJ1-3; D might be TRBD1 (5 bases). Germline V gene lookup returns CDR1 LNHDA and CDR2 SQIVND (reference sequence). The CDR3 runs to 14 residues. V was cut by 7 bases and J by 0 bases, with 10 bases left in between. The CDR3 nucleotides read TGTGCCAGTAAACGGGACGGCTCTGGAAACACCATATATTTT. Residues: CASKRDGSGNTIYF.

The gene calls are TRBV5-1 and TRBJ1-2, with D perhaps matching TRBD1 (5 bases). The V end lost 3 bases, the J end lost 3 bases, and 12 bases lay between the germline ends. Germline V gene sequence: CDR1 SGHRS, CDR2 YFSETQ. This CDR3 has 14 residues. The CDR3 nucleotides are TGCGCCAGCAGCTGGGGACCCCTAGACTATGGCTACACCTTC. It codes for CASSWGPLDYGYTF.

V and J are TRBV27 and TRBJ2-2; D remains unclear. V lost 5 bases, J lost 4 bases, and 5 bases lay in between. This CDR3 has 12 amino acids. The germline CDR1 and CDR2 sequences are MNHEY and SMNVEV (reference sequence). The CDR3 DNA sequence: TGTGCCAGCAGTCCCACCACCGGGGAGCTGTTTTTT. The encoded protein is CASSPTTGELFF.

The CDR3, as DNA: TGTGCCAGCAGTGACGACCCTTTACCCCTTTACAATGAGCAGTTCTTC. Its translation: CASSDDPLPLYNEQFF. This rearrangement joins TRBV27 to TRBJ2-1; D gene uncertain. The CDR3 sequence is 16 residues long. Trimming took off 5 bases at V and 4 bases at J, with 18 bases between the two ends. In germline, CDR1 is MNHEY, CDR2 SMNVEV (reference sequence).

This clonotype was seen more than once but under ten times. The chain couples TRBV18 to TRBJ2-2; D remains unclear. Germline lookup yields CDR1 KGHSH and CDR2 LQKENI. The CDR3 is made up of 12 amino acids. Trimming took 5 bases from V and 4 from J, leaving 5 bases between them. The CDR3 nucleotides are TGTGCCAGCTCAAAACGCACCGGGGAGCTGTTTTTT. Protein product: CASSKRTGELFF.

V is TRBV30 and J is TRBJ1-6; D gene uncertain. V lost 5 bases and J lost 2, with 7 bases in between. The germline V gene has CDR1 GTSNPN and CDR2 SVGIG (reference sequence). The CDR3 covers 13 residues. This CDR3 is CAWRRTYNSPLHF. CDR3 bases: TGTGCCTGGCGGAGGACCTATAATTCACCCCTCCACTTT.

This clonotype appeared many times. The rearrangement uses TRBV27 and TRBJ2-7; possibly TRBD1 or TRBD2 for D (5 bases each). The germline CDR1 and CDR2 sequences are MNHEY and SMNVEV (reference sequence). The CDR3 is 15 amino acids. V shed 8 bases and J shed 1 base, with 18 bases lying between them. CDR3 sequence reads: CASRRDPRTSYEQYF. CDR3 sequence (DNA): TGTGCCAGCCGTCGGGACCCTAGGACGTCCTACGAGCAGTACTTC.

The CDR3 DNA sequence: TGTGCCAGCAGCCCCCAATCGGCTGGAAACACCATATATTTT. This translates into CASSPQSAGNTIYF. The chain links TRBV7-2 to TRBJ1-3; no clear D gene. The CDR3 length is 14 residues. The V gene's germline CDR1 is SGHTA and CDR2 FQGNSA. Trimming removed 5 bases from V and 2 bases from J, with 10 bases in between.

This clonotype was observed a few times. The V and J genes are TRBV6-1 and TRBJ2-3, with 7 nucleotides matching TRBD2. The V segment lost 3 bases and the J segment 2 bases; nucleotides outside the gene matches: 11. Germline V CDR1 and CDR2: MNHNS, SASEGT. This CDR3 spans 17 amino acids. The CDR3: CASSDLPAGALTDTQYF. The CDR3 coding sequence is TGTGCCAGCAGTGACTTACCCGCGGGAGCCCTCACAGATACGCAGTATTTT.

This clonotype was counted ten times or more. The chain links TRBV2 to TRBJ1-6; TRBD1 matches at 10 bases. Germline values: CDR1 SNHLY, CDR2 FYNNEI. CDR3 length: 15 amino acids. V was clipped by 6 bases and J by 6 bases; unmatched bases: 5. CDR3 sequence (DNA): TGTGCCAGCAGAGGAAGACAGGGGGCTAATTCACCCCTCCACTTT. This sequence encodes CASRGRQGANSPLHF.

This clonotype occurred a few times. The V call is TRBV20-1, the J call TRBJ2-3; 9 bases line up with TRBD1. This CDR3 has 14 residues. Germline CDR1 DFQATT, CDR2 SNEGSKA (reference sequence). V lost 3 bases and J lost 6; bases outside the gene matches: 7. CDR3 in DNA: TGCAGTGCTAGGTGGACAGGGGCGGGGGATACGCAGTATTTT. The encoded protein is CSARWTGAGDTQYF.

The chain joins TRBV20-1 to TRBJ2-7; 10 nucleotides line up with TRBD1. V dropped 2 bases and J dropped 3; count of bases not matched to a gene: 4. The CDR3 length is 14 residues. Germline CDR1 reads DFQATT; CDR2 reads SNEGSKA (reference sequence). This chain's CDR3 is CSARYRDRGYEQYF. Here the CDR3 DNA reads TGCAGTGCTAGATACCGGGACAGGGGCTACGAGCAGTACTTC.

This chain joins TRBV2 and TRBJ1-6; D is possibly TRBD1 (5 bases). This CDR3 has 13 residues. Germline lookup yields CDR1 SNHLY and CDR2 FYNNEI. Trimming took 3 bases from V and 9 from J, leaving 9 bases between them. CDR3 DNA: TGTGCCAGCAGTGACAGGGAAGGTTCACCCCTCCACTTT. Translated, it gives CASSDREGSPLHF.

The chain combines TRBV10-2 with TRBJ2-1, with 15 bases that match TRBD2. The CDR3 is 19 amino acids. V lost 6 bases to trimming and J lost 8 bases; unmatched junction nucleotides: 17. Germline CDR1 reads WSHSY; CDR2 reads SAAADI. The CDR3 region is CASSPGVKTGTSGRYEQFF. In DNA, the CDR3 is TGCGCCAGCAGCCCGGGGGTTAAAACCGGGACTAGCGGGAGGTATGAGCAGTTCTTC.

The chain carries TRBV7-2 and TRBJ2-1; 10 nucleotides line up with TRBD2. The CDR3 is 13 residues long. V dropped 8 bases and J dropped 7; count of bases not matched to a gene: 5. Germline values: CDR1 SGHTA, CDR2 FQGNSA. In DNA, the CDR3 is TGTGCCAGCCTAGCGGGAGTCGGAAATGAGCAGTTCTTC. The encoded protein is CASLAGVGNEQFF.

This clonotype was detected only a few times. The V and J genes are TRBV18 and TRBJ2-1; D is undetermined. This CDR3 is 15 amino acids long. The V gene lost 3 bases and the J gene lost 0 bases, with 9 bases spanning the gap. Germline lookup yields CDR1 KGHSH and CDR2 LQKENI. Here the CDR3 reads CASSPLQSSYNEQFF. The CDR3 DNA sequence: TGTGCCAGCTCACCGTTGCAGAGCTCCTACAATGAGCAGTTCTTC.

The chain carries TRBV19 and TRBJ2-2; TRBD1 might be the D (5 bases). Trimming took 6 bases from V and 0 from J, leaving 8 bases between them. Per germline, CDR1 LNHDA and CDR2 SQIVND (reference sequence). The CDR3 consists of 14 residues. CDR3 loop: CASRARANTGELFF. CDR3 nucleotide sequence: TGTGCCAGTAGGGCCAGGGCGAACACCGGGGAGCTGTTTTTT.

As for this clonotype: A read error may produce the germline difference seen at one junction end. The V gene is TRBV5-6, the J gene TRBJ1-2; no firm D call. From germline, CDR1 is SGHDT and CDR2 YYEEEE. The CDR3 length is 13 residues. The CDR3 region has the DNA TGTGCCAGCAGCTTGGGTGCGAACTGTGGCTACACCTTC. Translation: CASSLGANCGYTF.

The rearrangement uses TRBV3-1 and TRBJ1-6, with 7 bases aligning to TRBD1. CDR1 is LGHDT, CDR2 YNNKEL, per germline (reference sequence). With V trimmed by 4 bases and J by 8 bases, 5 bases remained unmatched. This CDR3 is built from 14 residues. The chain's CDR3 is CASSLTGEDSPLHF. Here the CDR3 DNA reads TGTGCCAGCAGCCTAACAGGGGAAGATTCACCCCTCCACTTT.